This TCR beta chain was identified during a study of blood T cell repertoires in COVID-19 (dated by TCRdb to about 2020). Describing the broader study: Collaborator samples came from the United States, Italy and Spain and covered acute and convalescent phases of COVID-19. The repertoires were released in a freely available public database meant as a resource for research on the immune response to SARS-CoV-2. The dataset comprised deeply sampled blood TCRbeta repertoires from subjects exposed to, actively infected with, or recovered from COVID-19. The samples were drawn from the first 160 participants of the ongoing ImmuneRACE study and from roughly 1,300 subjects provided by 6 global collaborators. Where available, HLA class I and class II types were obtained from metadata supplied by the sample provider rather than from assay-based typing. The material from the prospective study consisted of cDNA or gDNA derived from T cells, B-cell-depleted T cells, or PBMCs. Sample metadata almost always included a de-identified subject ID, COVID-19 status, age in years and sex. The full study reports these points: The amount of clinical and demographic metadata varied by source and participant and was provided uncurated.

About this clone: Its antigen remains undetermined. There are no base qualities to consult, and no much larger clone falls within one base.

The collaborating institutions used their own protocols to collect whole blood in K2EDTA tubes. Collaborator samples were shipped for TCRbeta analysis as frozen whole blood, isolated PBMCs, or DNA extracted from either sample type. TCRbeta CDR3 regions were amplified from genomic DNA using the immunoSEQ Assay, a bias-controlled multiplex PCR. Concerning the study's data processing: The number of nucleated cells in each sample was estimated by amplification of reference gene primers within the assay. Sequence reads were collapsed and filtered to measure the absolute abundance of every unique TCRbeta CDR3 rearrangement. For each sample, productive Simpson clonality was calculated as the square root of Simpson's diversity index across productive rearrangements. TCRdb provides this immuneACCESS table in a form limited to in-frame rearrangements. Some clones are lacking; in checked studies, under half of them reflect an unresolved V gene, and why the rest are absent is not known. That table supplies the V and J calls and clone size; D and trimming were determined from the DNA. In this sample the table shows 100,000 to 120,000 clones, roughly 76% of which occur a single time. Together, the top ten hold roughly 10% of the sample.

The source is a woman in her sixties or seventies with acute or convalescent COVID-19. The sequenced sample consisted of peripheral blood.

In nucleotides, the sequence is TGTGCCAGCAGCCAAGATATGGCGGGGCAGCAGTTCTTC. It translates as CASSQDMAGQQFF. The chain joins TRBV14 to TRBJ2-1, and the D gene may be TRBD2, 6 bases matching. V and J are truncated by 0 bases and 11 bases respectively, leaving an intervening sequence of 11 bases. Taken from the germline V gene, the CDR1 and CDR2 loops are SGHDN and FVKESK. The CDR3, from cysteine to phenylalanine, totals 13 residues. Left in the record is the CDR3 DNA by itself, 39 bases read in frame from the first base.